This entry lists 7 T cell receptor beta chains sequenced from one sample in a study of regulatory T cells in long-lasting Graves disease (dated by TCRdb to about 2021). Library creation used multiplex PCR. Sequencing was carried out with an Illumina HiSeq 4000. TCR beta libraries were built with iRepertoire HTBI primers and Arm-PCR amplification of CDR3 regions. The public reads were quality trimmed at Q25 with fastp and then assembled into clones with MiXCR by TCRdb, keeping productive beta chains. Identical CDR3 protein sequences are pooled into one entry, listed with their most common genes and DNA. This sample gives more than 400,000 distinct CDR3 sequences in total; 15% to 20% of them show up just once. More than 10% of the sample belongs to the ten largest clones. The time point label on this specimen signifies: newly diagnosed GD, antithyroid drugs for less than 3 months. For both TCR sequencing and RNA sequencing, RNA was extracted from PBMCs using TRIzol.

This sample also belongs to another study, concerning T cells in Graves' hyperthyroidism and ophthalmopathy.

Here the sequenced sample was peripheral blood mononuclear cells (PBMCs), taken at new diagnosis, from a patient treated with antithyroid drugs. Every receptor here comes from a man aged 40-55 years with Graves disease. Donor details come from another sample of the same person, matched by shared clones.

This clonotype was observed a single time. A much larger clone sits a single nucleotide away, making a read error possible. The chain uses TRBV28 and TRBJ1-5; D is perhaps TRBD1 (5 bases). Germline CDR1 is MDHEN and CDR2 is SYDVKM. This CDR3 spans 13 amino acids. DNA of the CDR3: TGTGCCAGCAGAACAGGAGCCAATCAGCCCCAGCGTTTT. It is translated as CASRTGANQPQRF.

This clonotype was counted ten times or more. The chain carries TRBV28 and TRBJ2-5, with 7 bases aligning to TRBD1. This CDR3 is 15 amino acids long. The germline V gene encodes CDR1 MDHEN and CDR2 SYDVKM. The ends lost 3 bases at V and 7 bases at J; junction bases unmatched: 11. CDR3: CASSLAPGQKGTQYF. CDR3 in DNA: TGTGCCAGCAGTTTGGCGCCGGGACAGAAAGGGACCCAGTACTTC.

Ten or more counts support this clonotype. The chain uses TRBV11-2 and TRBJ2-1; 7 bases map to TRBD2. The V and J ends lost 1 base and 7 bases, in that order; junction bases with no gene match: 10. Germline CDR1 is SGHAT and CDR2 is FQNNGV. The CDR3 loop spans 16 amino acids. Here the CDR3 DNA reads TGTGCCAGCAGCTTAGGAGATCCGACTAGCTATAATGAGCAGTTCTTC. This sequence encodes CASSLGDPTSYNEQFF. Full variable domain (missing parts from reference TRBV11-2 and TRBJ2-1): EAGVAQSPRYKIIEKRQSVAFWCNPISGHATLYWYQQILGQGPKLLIQFQNNGVVDDSQLPKDRFSAERLKGVDSTLKIQPAKLEDSAVYLCASSLGDPTSYNEQFFGPGTRLTVL.

The chain recombines TRBV12-3 or TRBV12-4 with TRBJ1-5, with D possibly TRBD1 on 5 matching bases. The length of the CDR3 is 14 residues. The V gene lost 0 bases and the J gene lost 9 bases, with 12 bases spanning the gap. As DNA, the CDR3 is TGTGCCAGCAGTTTAGCCCATGGGGCGAGGCCCCAGCATTTT. This gives the protein CASSLAHGARPQHF.

This clonotype occurred many times. The rearrangement uses TRBV7-2 and TRBJ2-2; 8 nucleotides align to TRBD1. J gave up 6 bases and V 3 bases, and 6 bases lay outside the gene matches. Germline V CDR1 and CDR2: SGHTA, FQGNSA. The CDR3 has 15 residues. DNA of the CDR3: TGTGCCAGCAGCTTGGGCAGGGGGCTTTCCGGGGAGCTGTTTTTT. It codes for CASSLGRGLSGELFF.

This clonotype was seen many times. The V and J genes are TRBV30 and TRBJ1-5; D not certain. The length of the CDR3 is 13 residues. Germline loops: CDR1 GTSNPN, CDR2 SVGIG (reference sequence). The CDR3 DNA sequence: TGTGCTGCAACATCATATAGCAATCAGCCCCAGCATTTT. It yields the protein CAATSYSNQPQHF. The complete variable domain, with remaining parts taken from reference TRBV30 and TRBJ1-5, reads SQTIHQWPATLVQPVGSPLSLECTVEGTSNPNLYWYRQAAGRGLQLLFYSVGIGQISSEVPQNLSASRPQDRQFILSSKKLLLSDSGFYLCAATSYSNQPQHFGDGTRLSIL.

This clonotype has a handful of counts. This chain joins TRBV30 and TRBJ2-5; D remains ambiguous. This CDR3 contains 12 residues. The V gene's germline CDR1 is GTSNPN and CDR2 SVGIG (reference sequence). V was trimmed by 0 bases and J by 5 bases, leaving 7 bases between them. The CDR3 sequence is CAWSVMGETQYF. CDR3 nucleotides: TGTGCCTGGAGTGTGATGGGGGAGACCCAGTACTTC. The full variable domain, rest sourced from reference TRBV30 and TRBJ2-5, is SQTIHQWPATLVQPVGSPLSLECTVEGTSNPNLYWYRQAAGRGLQLLFYSVGIGQISSEVPQNLSASRPQDRQFILSSKKLLLSDSGFYLCAWSVMGETQYFGPGTRLLVL.